These T cell receptor beta chains were read from a single sample in a study of cytomegalovirus exposure and HLA in healthy donors. Repertoires were generated with immunoSEQ multiplex PCR, while TCRdb's copy carries only in-frame clones and drops some. The repertoire includes about 140,000 clones, approximately 85% of them detected once, and roughly 0.5% sits in the top ten. Sequencing was performed on PBMCs. The receptor set was obtained from a woman between 35 and 50 years old in good health and CMV-seronegative. CDR3s include the opening cysteine and the closing phenylalanine or tryptophan. D genes are given only for firm matches. Part of the rows lack a size; the others show once, few, many or a class for expanded clones.

TRBD2 TRBJ2-1 TRBV5-5 NA 14 CASSLGQREARQFF TGTGCCAGCAGCTTGGGCCAGCGGGAGGCTCGGCAGTTCTTC
NA TRBJ2-1 TRBV19 NA 15 CASRRSVAPYNEQFF TGTGCCAGTCGCAGGTCGGTAGCGCCCTACAATGAGCAGTTCTTC
NA TRBJ1-5 TRBV5-1 NA 18 CASSLAEITDYSNQPQHF TGCGCCAGCAGCTTGGCTGAGATTACAGATTATAGCAATCAGCCCCAGCATTTT
NA TRBJ2-3 TRBV30 once 12 CAWSTGFDTQYF TGTGCCTGGAGCACAGGTTTCGATACGCAGTATTTT
TRBD2 TRBJ2-7 TRBV25-1 NA 14 CASKEREGLNEQYF TGTGCCAGCAAGGAGCGGGAGGGCTTAAACGAGCAGTACTTC
TRBD1 TRBJ1-1 TRBV25-1 few 15 CASSGPGQGATEAFF TGTGCCAGCAGTGGTCCGGGACAGGGGGCCACTGAAGCTTTCTTT
NA TRBJ2-5 TRBV5-4 NA 16 CASSDGLAATRETQYF TGTGCCAGCAGCGATGGCCTGGCGGCTACTCGGGAGACCCAGTACTTC
NA TRBJ1-1 TRBV11-3 NA 15 CASSARGRYNTEAFF TGTGCCAGCAGCGCGAGAGGCAGATATAACACTGAAGCTTTCTTT
NA TRBJ2-7 TRBV21-1 once 16 CASAGLASGRSYEQYF TGTGCCAGCGCGGGGCTAGCTAGCGGGAGATCCTACGAGCAGTACTTC
NA TRBJ2-5 TRBV7-2 NA 14 CASSLRTLQETQYF TGTGCCAGCAGCTTACGTACCCTCCAGGAGACCCAGTACTTC
NA TRBJ2-5 TRBV20-1 NA 11 CSAGPRETQYF TGCAGTGCTGGGCCCCGGGAGACCCAGTACTTC
NA TRBJ2-1 TRBV29-1 NA 14 CSVDREVSDNEQFF TGCAGCGTTGACAGGGAAGTCTCGGACAATGAGCAGTTCTTC
TRBD1 TRBJ1-2 TRBV19 NA 16 CASSILPGTGDYGYTF TGTGCCAGTAGTATCTTACCCGGGACAGGGGACTATGGCTACACCTTC
NA TRBJ2-7 TRBV21-1 NA 17 CASSKRDRYIPSYEQYF TGTGCCAGCAGCAAAAGGGACAGGTATATCCCGTCCTACGAGCAGTACTTC
NA TRBJ2-3 TRBV7-8 few 13 CASSLGGQYTQYF TGTGCCAGCAGCTTAGGTGGACAGTATACGCAGTATTTT
TRBD2 TRBJ2-1 TRBV12-5 NA 18 CASGYGQAGLAGRSEQFF TGTGCTAGTGGGTACGGACAGGCCGGACTAGCGGGAAGGAGTGAGCAGTTCTTC
NA TRBJ2-3 TRBV7-8 NA 13 CASSFTTPDTQYF TGTGCCAGCAGCTTTACTACCCCAGATACGCAGTATTTT
TRBD2 TRBJ2-7 TRBV5-4 once 16 CASSLGAGEAVYEQYF TGTGCCAGCAGCTTAGGAGCGGGAGAGGCTGTGTACGAGCAGTACTTC
TRBD2 TRBJ2-3 TRBV28 NA 13 CATGLAGGDTQYF TGTGCCACGGGACTAGCTGGGGGGGATACGCAGTATTTT
TRBD1 TRBJ1-1 TRBV5-4 few 16 CASSPGTATRNTEAFF TGTGCCAGCAGCCCTGGGACAGCTACCCGGAACACTGAAGCTTTCTTT
TRBD1 TRBJ2-3 TRBV9 once 18 CASSVAPGQGLSTDTQYF TGTGCCAGCAGCGTAGCCCCTGGACAGGGGCTTAGCACAGATACGCAGTATTTT
TRBD2 TRBJ2-4 TRBV7-9 NA 16 CASSSGLAGGQNIQYF TGTGCCAGCAGCTCAGGACTAGCGGGAGGGCAAAACATTCAGTACTTC
TRBD2 TRBJ2-1 TRBV27 NA 15 CASSFGTSSHNEQFF TGTGCCAGCAGTTTCGGGACTAGCAGTCACAATGAGCAGTTCTTC
NA TRBJ2-1 TRBV6-4 NA 15 CASSPQTSSYNEQFF TGTGCCAGCAGCCCACAGACGAGCTCCTACAATGAGCAGTTCTTC
TRBD2 TRBJ2-7 TRBV5-5 once 15 CASSWGLAGVYEQYF TGTGCCAGCAGCTGGGGACTAGCGGGAGTCTACGAGCAGTACTTC
NA TRBJ2-7 TRBV4-1 NA 15 CASSSRLAESYEQYF TGCGCCAGCAGCTCCCGGCTAGCCGAGTCCTACGAGCAGTACTTC
NA TRBJ2-3 TRBV7-3 NA 16 CASSLNPSGYTDTQYF TGTGCCAGCAGCTTAAATCCTTCGGGGTACACAGATACGCAGTATTTT
NA TRBJ1-6 TRBV7-3 few 13 CASSDGYNSPLHF TGTGCCAGCAGCGACGGGTATAATTCACCCCTCCACTTT
TRBD1 TRBJ1-4 TRBV6-5 NA 15 CASSYLGGGYEKLFF TGTGCCAGCAGTTACCTCGGAGGGGGCTATGAAAAACTGTTTTTT
TRBD1 TRBJ1-1 TRBV4-1 NA 15 CASTPGQGPFTEAFF TGCGCCAGCACCCCCGGACAGGGGCCATTCACTGAAGCTTTCTTT
TRBD1 TRBJ2-1 TRBV11-3 few 15 CASSRGQGAVNEQFF TGTGCCAGCAGCCGGGGACAGGGGGCAGTTAATGAGCAGTTCTTC